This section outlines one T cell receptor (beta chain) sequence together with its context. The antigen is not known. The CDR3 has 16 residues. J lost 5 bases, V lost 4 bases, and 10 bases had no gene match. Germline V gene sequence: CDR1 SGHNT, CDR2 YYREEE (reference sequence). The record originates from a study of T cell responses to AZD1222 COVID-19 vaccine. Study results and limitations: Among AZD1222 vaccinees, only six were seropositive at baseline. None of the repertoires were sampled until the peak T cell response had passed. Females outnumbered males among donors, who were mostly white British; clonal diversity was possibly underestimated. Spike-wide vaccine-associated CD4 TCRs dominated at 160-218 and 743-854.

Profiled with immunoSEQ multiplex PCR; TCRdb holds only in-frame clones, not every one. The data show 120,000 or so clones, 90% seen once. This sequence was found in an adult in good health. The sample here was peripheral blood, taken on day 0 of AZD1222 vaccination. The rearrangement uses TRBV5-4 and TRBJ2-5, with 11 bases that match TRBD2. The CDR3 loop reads CASSNRLAGPRETQYF. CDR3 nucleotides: TGTGCCAGCAGCAATCGACTAGCGGGACCGCGGGAGACCCAGTACTTC.